The following is a T cell receptor (beta chain) sequence with its context. Its matching antigen is unknown. The entry originates in a study of monozygotic twins with inflammatory bowel disease. Findings of the study overall: The analysis did not separate different T cell subtypes.

TCRdb reprocessed the 5' RACE reads and keeps a single row for each CDR3 protein, giving no DNA. The sample's table shows under 200,000 distinct CDR3 sequences. Germline values: CDR1 MDHEN, CDR2 SYDVKM. The CDR3 length is 14 residues. The sequence was collected from a human donor with ulcerative colitis or Crohn's disease, or a healthy co-twin of an affected twin (not recorded which). Input material: blood. The chain uses TRBV28 and TRBJ1-5; TCRdb designates TRBD1, a call that cannot be tested without DNA. The CDR3 protein is CASSLAGNGQPQHF.